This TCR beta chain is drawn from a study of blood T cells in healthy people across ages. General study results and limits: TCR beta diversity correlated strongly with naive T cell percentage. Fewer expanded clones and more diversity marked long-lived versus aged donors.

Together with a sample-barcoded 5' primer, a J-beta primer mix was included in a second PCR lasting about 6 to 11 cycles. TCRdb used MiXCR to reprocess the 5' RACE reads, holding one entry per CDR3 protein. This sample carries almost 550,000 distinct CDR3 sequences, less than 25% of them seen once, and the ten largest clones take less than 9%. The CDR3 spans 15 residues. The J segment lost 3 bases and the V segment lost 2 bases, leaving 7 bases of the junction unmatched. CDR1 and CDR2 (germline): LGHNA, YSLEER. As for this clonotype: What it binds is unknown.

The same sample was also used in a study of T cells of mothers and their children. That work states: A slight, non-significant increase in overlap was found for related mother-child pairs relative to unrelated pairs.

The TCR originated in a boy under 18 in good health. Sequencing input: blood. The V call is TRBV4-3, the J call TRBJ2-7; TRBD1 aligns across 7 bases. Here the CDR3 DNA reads TGCGCCAGCAGCCAACTGGGACAGACCCACTACGAGCAGTACTTC. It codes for CASSQLGQTHYEQYF.